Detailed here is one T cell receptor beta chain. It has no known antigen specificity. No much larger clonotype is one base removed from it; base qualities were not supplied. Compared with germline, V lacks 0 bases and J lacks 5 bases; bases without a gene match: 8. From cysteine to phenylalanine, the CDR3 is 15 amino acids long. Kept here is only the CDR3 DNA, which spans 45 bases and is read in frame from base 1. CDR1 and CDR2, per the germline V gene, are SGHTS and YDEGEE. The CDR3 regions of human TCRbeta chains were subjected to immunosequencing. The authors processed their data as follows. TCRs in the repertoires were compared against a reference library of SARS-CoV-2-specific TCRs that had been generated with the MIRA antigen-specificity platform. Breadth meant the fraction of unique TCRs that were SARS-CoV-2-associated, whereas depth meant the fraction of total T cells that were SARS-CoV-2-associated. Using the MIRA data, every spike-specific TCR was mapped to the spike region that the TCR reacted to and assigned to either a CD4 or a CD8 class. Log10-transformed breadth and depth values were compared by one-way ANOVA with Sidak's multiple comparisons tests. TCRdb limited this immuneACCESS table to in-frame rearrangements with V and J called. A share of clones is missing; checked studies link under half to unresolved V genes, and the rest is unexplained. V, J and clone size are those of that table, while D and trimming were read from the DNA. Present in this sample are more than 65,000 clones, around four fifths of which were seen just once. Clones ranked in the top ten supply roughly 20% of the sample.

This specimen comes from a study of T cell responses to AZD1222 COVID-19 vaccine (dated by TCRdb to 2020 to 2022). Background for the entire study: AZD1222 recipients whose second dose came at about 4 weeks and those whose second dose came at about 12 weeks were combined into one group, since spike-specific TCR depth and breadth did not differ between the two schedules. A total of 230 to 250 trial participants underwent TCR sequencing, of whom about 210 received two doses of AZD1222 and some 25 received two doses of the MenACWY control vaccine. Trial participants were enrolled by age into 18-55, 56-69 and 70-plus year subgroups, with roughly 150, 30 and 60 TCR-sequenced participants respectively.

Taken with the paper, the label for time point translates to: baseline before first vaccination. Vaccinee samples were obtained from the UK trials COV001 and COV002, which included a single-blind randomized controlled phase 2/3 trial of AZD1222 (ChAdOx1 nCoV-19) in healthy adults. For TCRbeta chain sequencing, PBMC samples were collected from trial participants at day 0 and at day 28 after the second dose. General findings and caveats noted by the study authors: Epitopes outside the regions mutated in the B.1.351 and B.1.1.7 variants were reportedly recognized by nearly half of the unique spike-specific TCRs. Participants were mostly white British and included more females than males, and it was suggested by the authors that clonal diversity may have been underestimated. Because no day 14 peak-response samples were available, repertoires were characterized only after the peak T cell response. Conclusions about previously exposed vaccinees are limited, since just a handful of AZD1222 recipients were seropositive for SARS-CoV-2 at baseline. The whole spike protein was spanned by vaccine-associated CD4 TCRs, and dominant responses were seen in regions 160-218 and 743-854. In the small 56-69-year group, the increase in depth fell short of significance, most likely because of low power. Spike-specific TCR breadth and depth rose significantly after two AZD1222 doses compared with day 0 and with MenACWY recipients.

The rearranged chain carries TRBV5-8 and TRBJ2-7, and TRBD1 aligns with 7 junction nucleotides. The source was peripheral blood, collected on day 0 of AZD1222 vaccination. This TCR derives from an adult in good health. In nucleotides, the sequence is TGTGCCAGCAGCTTGGGACAGGGAAAAGGAGACGAGCAGTACTTC. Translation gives CASSLGQGKGDEQYF.